This T cell receptor (beta chain) was captured by sequencing in a study of T cells in Graves' hyperthyroidism and ophthalmopathy. Whole-study findings and limits: Blood shared most expanded thyroid clonotypes above 0.001.

This CDR3 has 15 residues. Germline CDR1 is MNHNS and CDR2 is SASEGT. Trimming took 3 bases from V and 1 from J, leaving 9 bases between them. Of note for this clonotype: What it binds is not known.

Amplified regions were TCR beta CDR3 sequences from RNA transcripts. First-round RT-PCR with HTBI primers amplified the TCR CDR3 region. TCRdb reprocessed the multiplex PCR reads via MiXCR and lists one record per CDR3 protein. Among more than 500,000 distinct CDR3 sequences listed, about 15% were seen once. This chain connects TRBV6-1 to TRBJ2-2; the D is unclear. Input material: blood. The sequence came from a woman aged 25 to 39 with Graves' ophthalmopathy. The CDR3 DNA reads as TGTGCCAGCAGTGATCGGGCAGGGAACACCGGGGAGCTGTTTTTT. Residues: CASSDRAGNTGELFF.